Below, one TCR beta chain is given with its context. Its target is not known. The data are from a study of T cell responses to AZD1222 COVID-19 vaccine. Findings and limits, study-wide: Of spike-specific TCRs, nearly half reportedly target regions left unmutated in variants. No day 14 peak samples; only post-peak repertoires were characterized. White British donors predominated, females outnumbered males, and clonal diversity was possibly underestimated.

The table came from immunoSEQ multiplex PCR; TCRdb's copy has only in-frame clones and leaves some out. The table shows more than 140,000 clones, with under 95% occurring only once. The receptor was derived from an adult in good health. The sample in question was peripheral blood, obtained on day 0 of AZD1222 vaccination.

DNA for the CDR3: TGTGCCAGCAGAAGACAGGGGGCGCTGGATACGCAGTATTTT. Translating it yields CASRRQGALDTQYF. The chain joins TRBV6-6 to TRBJ2-3; 10 bases match TRBD1. This CDR3 spans 14 amino acids. J gave up 6 bases and V 6 bases, and 6 bases lay outside the gene matches. Germline V CDR1 and CDR2: MNHNY, SVGAGI (reference sequence).